The 21 T cell receptor beta chains given below trace back to one sample, sequenced in a study of T cell changes during pregnancy in multiple sclerosis. TCRdb's table, derived via immunoSEQ multiplex PCR, lists solely in-frame clones and lacks some. The sample gives about 34,000 clones, more than 75% of which show up once; approximately 4.6% is in the top ten. The sequenced sample was peripheral blood, obtained in the second trimester of pregnancy. These receptors all come from a female donor in good health, enrolled as a control in a pregnancy study.

The rearrangement uses TRBV27 and TRBJ2-3; 8 bases line up with TRBD2. This CDR3 contains 15 residues. CDR1 and CDR2 (germline): MNHEY, SMNVEV (reference sequence). Trimming at V came to 5 bases and at J to 3 bases, leaving 7 bases not matched to a gene. The CDR3 region has the DNA TGTGCCAGCAGTATCGGACTAGCAGTGACAGATACGCAGTATTTT. Its protein is CASSIGLAVTDTQYF.

The CDR3 protein is CASSTTTEKEETQYF. The DNA of the CDR3 is TGTGCCAGCAGCACAACGACAGAGAAAGAAGAGACCCAGTACTTC. The genes are TRBV9 and TRBJ2-5; D is possibly TRBD1 (5 bases). The length of the CDR3 is 15 residues. Trimming stripped 4 bases from V and 3 bases from J, with 16 bases between. Germline assignment: CDR1 SGDLS and CDR2 YYNGEE. Full variable domain (remainder filled in from reference TRBV9 and TRBJ2-5): DSGVTQTPKHLITATGQRVTLRCSPRSGDLSVYWYQQSLDQGLQFLIQYYNGEERAKGNILERFSAQQFPDLHSELNLSSLELGDSALYFCASSTTTEKEETQYFGPGTRLLVL.

V gene TRBV5-6 combines with J gene TRBJ2-7, with 7 positions matching TRBD1. Germline-derived CDR1 and CDR2 are SGHDT and YYEEEE. The CDR3 runs to 14 residues. V lost 1 base, J lost 1 base, and 2 bases stayed unmatched. Written as DNA, the CDR3 is TGTGCCAGCAGCTTGAAGGGGGCATCCTACGAGCAGTACTTC. Its protein is CASSLKGASYEQYF.

The chain recombines TRBV2 with TRBJ1-3; 8 nucleotides agree with TRBD1. From germline, CDR1 is SNHLY and CDR2 FYNNEI. The CDR3 is 15 amino acids. V was pared by 5 bases and J by 3 bases, with 6 bases of the junction left unmatched. The CDR3 sequence is CASSSTGGGGNTIYF. As DNA, the CDR3 is TGTGCCAGCAGTTCCACAGGGGGAGGTGGAAACACCATATATTTT.

The chain couples TRBV19 to TRBJ2-2; 10 nucleotides match TRBD1. With 4 bases clipped from V and 4 bases from J, the junction kept 9 bases outside the gene matches. Germline CDR1 is LNHDA and CDR2 is SQIVND (reference sequence). The CDR3 runs 17 residues. CDR3 protein: CASSRRRTGGITGELFF. In nucleotides, the CDR3 is TGTGCCAGTAGTAGACGGCGGACAGGGGGTATCACCGGGGAGCTGTTTTTT.

The rearrangement links TRBV11-2 to TRBJ2-1; tentatively, D is TRBD1 (6 bases). This CDR3 spans 14 amino acids. The V and J ends lost 7 bases and 9 bases respectively, with 19 bases between them. CDR1 is SGHAT, CDR2 FQNNGV, per germline. The CDR3 here is CASKPRDIRGEQFF. CDR3 nucleotides: TGTGCCAGCAAACCCCGGGACATCAGGGGTGAGCAGTTCTTC.

The genes are TRBV19 and TRBJ1-1; D unclear. Per germline, CDR1 LNHDA and CDR2 SQIVND (reference sequence). The length of the CDR3 is 14 residues. V lost 1 base, J lost 4 bases, and 10 bases lay in between. The CDR3 DNA is TGTGCCAGTAGTATAGCGGCAGGTCTCACTGAAGCTTTCTTT. Protein sequence: CASSIAAGLTEAFF. Drawing the rest from reference TRBV19 and TRBJ1-1, the complete variable domain is DGGITQSPKYLFRKEGQNVTLSCEQNLNHDAMYWYRQDPGQGLRLIYYSQIVNDFQKGDIAEGYSVSREKKESFPLTVTSAQKNPTAFYLCASSIAAGLTEAFFGQGTRLTVV.

The gene calls are TRBV27 and TRBJ2-7; D may be TRBD2 (6 bases). Germline loops: CDR1 MNHEY, CDR2 SMNVEV (reference sequence). This CDR3 contains 15 residues. The V end lost 5 bases, the J end lost 4 bases, and 18 bases lay between the germline ends. CDR3 nucleotides: TGTGCCAGCAGTCCCCGGGGGAGGACTCATTACGAGCAGTACTTC. Protein product: CASSPRGRTHYEQYF.

The chain links TRBV5-1 to TRBJ2-7; 10 bases align to TRBD2. Germline CDR1 is SGHRS and CDR2 is YFSETQ. This CDR3 has 15 residues. V lost 3 bases to trimming and J lost 7 bases; unmatched junction nucleotides: 10. CDR3 in DNA: TGCGCCAGCAGCTATTCTAGCGGGAGTGTCAGGGAGCAGTACTTC. It translates to CASSYSSGSVREQYF.

The rearrangement uses TRBV5-1 and TRBJ2-2; the match to TRBD1 covers 7 bases. CDR3 size: 14 residues. The trim removed 4 bases at V and 5 bases at J, leaving 5 bases unmatched. Germline V CDR1 and CDR2: SGHRS, YFSETQ. DNA for the CDR3: TGCGCCAGCAGCATATCAGGGGGAACCGGGGAGCTGTTTTTT. This translates into CASSISGGTGELFF.

This rearrangement joins TRBV9 to TRBJ1-2; 10 bases line up with TRBD1. CDR1 and CDR2 from the germline V gene are SGDLS and YYNGEE. This CDR3 comprises 16 residues. J lost 6 bases, V lost 5 bases, and 13 bases had no gene match. The CDR3 protein is CASSLSRDRGSNGYTF. As DNA, the CDR3 is TGTGCCAGCAGTTTATCCCGGGACAGGGGTAGTAATGGCTACACCTTC.

The V and J genes are TRBV10-1 and TRBJ2-7; weak D call: TRBD1 (7 bases). The CDR3 contains 14 residues. Trimming removed 8 bases at V and 0 bases at J, with 14 bases between. Germline V CDR1 and CDR2: WNHNN, SYGVQD (reference sequence). CDR3 coding DNA: TGCGCCAGCGGCCCAGGGGGGAGCTCCTACGAGCAGTACTTC. Translated, it gives CASGPGGSSYEQYF.

This chain uses TRBV7-9 with TRBJ2-3; possibly TRBD1 for D (6 bases). Germline V gene data show CDR1 as SEHNR and CDR2 as FQNEAQ (reference sequence). This CDR3 has 14 amino acids. Trimming left V 6 bases short and J 2 bases short, with 12 bases between. As DNA, the CDR3 is TGTGCCAGCAGACCAGGACAGACCACAGATACGCAGTATTTT. It encodes CASRPGQTTDTQYF.

V gene TRBV27 combines with J gene TRBJ2-1; D might be TRBD1 (6 bases). V dropped 2 bases and J dropped 7 bases, with 9 bases sitting between them. The CDR3 covers 13 residues. Germline-derived CDR1 and CDR2 are MNHEY and SMNVEV (reference sequence). CDR3 residues: CASSLPRGNEQFF. The CDR3, as DNA: TGTGCCAGCAGTTTACCCAGGGGTAATGAGCAGTTCTTC.

The chain recombines TRBV2 with TRBJ2-1; D remains unclear. The CDR3 loop spans 13 amino acids. V was trimmed by 6 bases and J by 1 base, leaving 7 bases between them. Per the germline V gene, CDR1 is SNHLY and CDR2 is FYNNEI. DNA of the CDR3: TGTGCCAGCAGATCGGGTTCCTACAATGAGCAGTTCTTC. Protein sequence: CASRSGSYNEQFF.

The rearrangement uses TRBV7-2 and TRBJ1-2; 7 bases are a match to TRBD1. Germline V gives CDR1 SGHTA, CDR2 FQGNSA. V shed 5 bases, J shed 4 bases, and the junction held 10 bases outside the gene matches. This CDR3 has 15 amino acids. The CDR3 reads CASSPTYDRAYGYTF. CDR3 DNA: TGTGCCAGCAGCCCAACTTATGACAGGGCCTATGGCTACACCTTC.

The chain joins TRBV13 to TRBJ2-4; TRBD2 matches at 10 bases. CDR3 size: 18 residues. The trim removed 4 bases at V and 5 bases at J, leaving 14 bases unmatched. Germline lookup yields CDR1 PRHDT and CDR2 FYEKMQ (reference sequence). The CDR3, as DNA: TGTGCCAGCAGCTCCCGGGCCGGCAGAGGACTAGCGGAAAACATTCAGTACTTC. Its translation is CASSSRAGRGLAENIQYF.

The rearrangement links TRBV5-1 to TRBJ2-7; 7 bases fit TRBD1. V lost 4 bases and J lost 4; bases outside the gene matches: 8. The CDR3 spans 14 residues. Germline lookup yields CDR1 SGHRS and CDR2 YFSETQ. The CDR3 DNA follows: TGCGCCAGCAGCCCCGGGACAGACCGATACGAGCAGTACTTC. It yields the protein CASSPGTDRYEQYF.

The chain has TRBV21-1 and TRBJ1-6. TRBV21-1 is noted as a pseudogene. This CDR3 contains 18 residues. CDR3 in amino acids: CASSKGPGFFSYNSPLHF. Written as DNA, the CDR3 is TGTGCCAGCAGCAAAGGGCCGGGATTCTTCTCCTATAATTCACCCCTCCACTTT.

This clone was observed a handful of times. The chain has TRBV15 and TRBJ1-1; D gene ambiguous. CDR1 is LNHNV and CDR2 is YYDKDF in the germline V gene (reference sequence). Between the trimmed V and J ends, which lost 0 bases and 7 bases, there was a span of 12 bases. This CDR3 region has 14 residues. The CDR3 here is CATSRDPRGHEAFF. DNA of the CDR3: TGTGCCACCAGCAGAGATCCGAGAGGTCATGAAGCTTTCTTT.

The chain couples TRBV20-1 to TRBJ1-2; tentative D call: TRBD1 (6 bases). The CDR3 consists of 11 residues. Trimming cost V 3 bases and J 8 bases, with 10 bases left between them. The germline V gene has CDR1 DFQATT and CDR2 SNEGSKA (reference sequence). The CDR3: CSARTGRGYTF. The CDR3 DNA reads as TGCAGTGCTAGGACAGGCCGCGGCTACACCTTC.